The 29 T cell receptor beta chains below were found in one sample sequenced in a study of T cell responses to AZD1222 COVID-19 vaccine. Sequencing used immunoSEQ multiplex PCR; TCRdb keeps in-frame clones, though not all of them. The profile covers tens of thousands of clones, with 60% to 80% appearing a single time and around a fifth taken by the ten largest. The sequenced sample was peripheral blood, obtained on day 0 of AZD1222 vaccination. These receptors originate from an adult in good health.

This rearrangement joins TRBV7-2 to TRBJ1-1, with D unclear. This CDR3 comprises 16 residues. Germline CDR1 SGHTA, CDR2 FQGNSA. The germline V and J ends were trimmed by 6 bases and 0 bases, with 17 bases remaining between them. CDR3 nucleotide sequence: TGTGCCAGCAGGGAATTGGAAACAGAGATGAACACTGAAGCTTTCTTT. It encodes CASRELETEMNTEAFF. The whole variable domain, filled in from reference TRBV7-2 and TRBJ1-1, reads GAGVSQSPSNKVTEKGKDVELRCDPISGHTALYWYRQSLGQGLEFLIYFQGNSAPDKSGLPSDRFSAERTGGSVSTLTIQRTQQEDSAVYLCASRELETEMNTEAFFGQGTRLTVV.

The chain uses TRBV3-1 (or the pseudogene TRBV3-2) and TRBJ2-4; TRBD2 might be the D (6 bases). Germline V lookup: CDR1 LGHDT, CDR2 YNNKEL (reference sequence). The V gene lost 4 bases and the J gene lost 6 bases, with 10 bases spanning the gap. The CDR3 is 13 residues long. The CDR3, as DNA: TGTGCCAGCAGCCTAGCGGAGATAAACATTCAGTACTTC. This gives the protein CASSLAEINIQYF.

V usage is TRBV5-1 and J usage is TRBJ2-1; D gene uncertain. The CDR3 extends over 13 amino acids. Trimming removed 0 bases from V and 5 bases from J, with 6 bases in between. Germline V lookup: CDR1 SGHRS, CDR2 YFSETQ. The CDR3 protein is CASSLESNNEQFF. As DNA, the CDR3 is TGCGCCAGCAGCTTGGAGTCTAACAATGAGCAGTTCTTC. Drawing the rest from reference TRBV5-1 and TRBJ2-1, the complete variable domain is KAGVTQTPRYLIKTRGQQVTLSCSPISGHRSVSWYQQTPGQGLQFLFEYFSETQRNKGNFPGRFSGRQFSNSRSEMNVSTLELGDSALYLCASSLESNNEQFFGPGTRLTVL.

The V call is TRBV3-1 (or the pseudogene TRBV3-2), the J call TRBJ1-4; the D gene is possibly TRBD1 (6 bases). Trimming left V 1 base short and J 6 bases short, with 12 bases between. This CDR3 is built from 15 residues. The germline CDR1 and CDR2 sequences are LGHDT and YNNKEL (reference sequence). The CDR3 DNA follows: TGTGCCAGCAGCCAAGGTCCGGGGGCTTATGAAAAACTGTTTTTT. The encoded protein is CASSQGPGAYEKLFF.

The chain is built from TRBV5-6 and TRBJ1-2; 8 bases map to TRBD1. Germline CDR1 reads SGHDT; CDR2 reads YYEEEE. This CDR3 spans 15 amino acids. V dropped 1 base and J dropped 8; count of bases not matched to a gene: 10. CDR3 sequence (DNA): TGTGCCAGCAGCTTGAGCTCCGACAGGGGCTGGGGCTACACCTTC. Encoded protein: CASSLSSDRGWGYTF.

This chain links TRBV28 with TRBJ2-7, with D perhaps TRBD1 (5 bases). CDR1 and CDR2 (germline): MDHEN, SYDVKM. Deletions cut 3 bases from V and 4 bases from J, with 7 bases between. CDR3 length equals 12 residues. CDR3 region: CASSFRAYEQYF. The CDR3 bases are TGTGCCAGCAGTTTCAGGGCGTACGAGCAGTACTTC.

The V gene is TRBV12-3 or TRBV12-4, the J gene TRBJ2-7, with D unclear. The V end lost 5 bases, the J end lost 13 bases, and 15 bases lay between the germline ends. This CDR3 has 11 residues. CDR3 nucleotide sequence: TGTGCCAGCAGTCTTGGACCTTATTACTACTTC. It encodes CASSLGPYYYF.

This clone was detected only a few times. The chain combines TRBV27 with TRBJ1-2; the D is unclear. The CDR3 is 14 amino acids. Germline lookup yields CDR1 MNHEY and CDR2 SMNVEV (reference sequence). The germline V and J ends were trimmed by 0 bases and 0 bases, with 5 bases remaining between them. The CDR3, as DNA: TGTGCCAGCAGTTTATCCAATCCTAACTATGGCTACACCTTC. Protein product: CASSLSNPNYGYTF.

The V and J genes are TRBV6-5 and TRBJ1-1; possible D gene TRBD1, 5 bases. Germline CDR1 is MNHEY and CDR2 is SVGAGI. The CDR3 is 13 amino acids. Trimming shortened V by 5 bases and J by 10 bases, and 17 bases separated the two germline ends. CDR3: CASSPDSSGGAFF. Written as DNA, the CDR3 is TGTGCCAGCAGTCCAGACAGCTCTGGGGGAGCTTTCTTT.

This sequence joins TRBV7-2 and TRBJ2-1, with D perhaps TRBD1 (6 bases). CDR1 and CDR2 (germline): SGHTA, FQGNSA. Between the trimmed V and J ends, which lost 2 bases and 5 bases, there was a span of 10 bases. This CDR3 spans 14 amino acids. The CDR3 loop reads CASSLTRGNNEQFF. The CDR3 coding sequence is TGTGCCAGCAGCTTAACTAGGGGGAACAATGAGCAGTTCTTC.

The chain employs TRBV7-2 and TRBJ2-1; a possible D gene is TRBD1 (6 bases). The CDR3 has 15 residues. Germline V gives CDR1 SGHTA, CDR2 FQGNSA. V was clipped by 7 bases and J by 0 bases, with 13 bases between them. The CDR3 DNA is TGTGCCAGCATGGGGGCGGGTAGCTCCTACAATGAGCAGTTCTTC. Translation: CASMGAGSSYNEQFF. Combining the CDR3 with reference TRBV7-2 and TRBJ2-1 gives the whole variable domain GAGVSQSPSNKVTEKGKDVELRCDPISGHTALYWYRQSLGQGLEFLIYFQGNSAPDKSGLPSDRFSAERTGGSVSTLTIQRTQQEDSAVYLCASMGAGSSYNEQFFGPGTRLTVL.

The chain joins TRBV5-1 to TRBJ1-6; no firm D call. Trimming took off 0 bases at V and 7 bases at J, with 11 bases between the two ends. This CDR3 is 15 amino acids long. Germline V gene data show CDR1 as SGHRS and CDR2 as YFSETQ. The CDR3 DNA is TGCGCCAGCAGCTTGGCGGGAGTCCTAAATTCACCCCTCCACTTT. This encodes CASSLAGVLNSPLHF.

As to this clone: A much bigger clone sits one base away, suggesting this may be a read error. This sequence joins TRBV7-6 and TRBJ2-2; either TRBD1 or TRBD2 may fit D (5 bases each). With 3 bases removed from V and 0 bases from J, the gap between germline ends came to 11 bases. Germline assignment: CDR1 SGHVS and CDR2 FNYEAQ. The CDR3 is 16 residues long. DNA for the CDR3: TGTGCCAGCAGCTTGGGACGGGCCGCGAACACCGGGGAGCTGTTTTTT. Translated: CASSLGRAANTGELFF. Variable domain in full (rest from reference TRBV7-6 and TRBJ2-2): GAGVSQSPRYKVTKRGQDVALRCDPISGHVSLYWYRQALGQGPEFLTYFNYEAQQDKSGLPNDRFSAERPEGSISTLTIQRTEQRDSAMYRCASSLGRAANTGELFFGEGSRLTVL.

This rearrangement joins TRBV28 to TRBJ2-5; D unclear. V lost 6 bases, J lost 6 bases, and 20 bases lay in between. CDR1 is MDHEN, CDR2 SYDVKM, per germline. The CDR3 runs 15 residues. DNA for the CDR3: TGTGCCAGCAGGCGCTTGACCCTTCGGCAGAAGACCCAGTACTTC. Protein sequence: CASRRLTLRQKTQYF. Complete variable domain (other parts from reference TRBV28 and TRBJ2-5): DVKVTQSSRYLVKRTGEKVFLECVQDMDHENMFWYRQDPGLGLRLIYFSYDVKMKEKGDIPEGYSVSREKKERFSLILESASTNQTSMYLCASRRLTLRQKTQYFGPGTRLLVL.

The table lists this clone with a few counts. V is TRBV6-5 and J is TRBJ2-3; D is possibly TRBD2 (6 bases). The germline V gene has CDR1 MNHEY and CDR2 SVGAGI. This CDR3 is 14 amino acids long. The ends were cut back, 9 bases at V and 0 bases at J, with 13 bases in the middle. Here the CDR3 reads CASRLALSTDTQYF. CDR3 DNA sequence: TGTGCCAGTAGGCTAGCGCTGAGCACAGATACGCAGTATTTT.

The CDR3 here is CAWSRGRDTEAFF. DNA of the CDR3: TGTGCCTGGAGCAGGGGCAGGGACACTGAAGCTTTCTTT. This chain joins TRBV30 and TRBJ1-1; possible D gene TRBD1, 6 bases. This CDR3 comprises 13 residues. Looked up from germline, CDR1 is GTSNPN and CDR2 is SVGIG (reference sequence). V lost 3 bases and J 3 bases, leaving 11 bases between the germline ends.

J is TRBJ1-1 and V is TRBV5-1; TRBD1 might be the D (5 bases). V lost 4 bases, J lost 5 bases, and 12 bases lay in between. The CDR3 length is 13 residues. Germline CDR1 is SGHRS and CDR2 is YFSETQ. The CDR3: CASSRAGNTEAFF. The CDR3 region has the DNA TGCGCCAGCAGCAGAGCAGGGAATACTGAAGCTTTCTTT.

The rearrangement links TRBV2 to TRBJ1-3; 8 nucleotides align to TRBD1. After removal of 7 bases from V and 2 bases from J, the junction contained 4 bases not matched to a gene. Germline CDR1 is SNHLY and CDR2 is FYNNEI. The CDR3 is 14 amino acids. This CDR3 is CASTPGGPGNTIYF. CDR3 in DNA: TGTGCCAGCACCCCAGGGGGCCCTGGAAACACCATATATTTT.

This clone was counted ten times or more. The V and J genes are TRBV6-1 and TRBJ2-7; D is uncertain. This CDR3 is 14 amino acids long. Trimming cost V 1 base and J 2 bases, with 9 bases left between them. The germline CDR1 and CDR2 sequences are MNHNS and SASEGT. The chain's CDR3 is CASSEEGPTYEQYF. For the CDR3, the DNA is TGTGCCAGCAGTGAAGAGGGCCCCACCTACGAGCAGTACTTC.

This clone appeared a few times. This chain links TRBV19 with TRBJ1-6; 9 bases are a match to TRBD1. CDR3 length equals 15 residues. Germline V gives CDR1 LNHDA, CDR2 SQIVND (reference sequence). The trim removed 6 bases at V and 7 bases at J, leaving 7 bases unmatched. Here the CDR3 DNA reads TGTGCCAGTAGGAGTTGGGGACAGGGAAATTCACCCCTCCACTTT. As protein: CASRSWGQGNSPLHF.

The chain recombines TRBV10-3 with TRBJ1-3; D is undetermined. The CDR3 consists of 14 residues. Germline V CDR1 and CDR2: ENHRY, SYGVKD. V was trimmed by 6 bases and J by 6 bases, leaving 15 bases between them. The CDR3 DNA follows: TGTGCCATCAGATTAACCGGGAGTTCAAACACCATATATTTT. Its protein product is CAIRLTGSSNTIYF.

The chain carries TRBV5-4 and TRBJ1-4; a weak D match, TRBD1 (6 bases). Germline values: CDR1 SGHNT, CDR2 YYREEE (reference sequence). Trimming removed 0 bases at V and 3 bases at J, with 9 bases between. The CDR3 has 15 residues. The CDR3 coding sequence is TGTGCCAGCAGCTTGGGGGGGGCAGCTAATGAAAAACTGTTTTTT. Encoded protein: CASSLGGAANEKLFF.

The CDR3 protein is CASSTQPGDNEKLFF. The CDR3 nucleotides read TGTGCCAGCAGCACCCAACCGGGAGACAATGAAAAACTGTTTTTT. The rearrangement uses TRBV7-2 and TRBJ1-4; D gene ambiguous. CDR1 is SGHTA, CDR2 FQGNSA, per germline. The CDR3 loop spans 15 amino acids. V was clipped by 5 bases and J by 5 bases, with 15 bases between them. The full variable domain, completed using reference TRBV7-2 and TRBJ1-4, is GAGVSQSPSNKVTEKGKDVELRCDPISGHTALYWYRQSLGQGLEFLIYFQGNSAPDKSGLPSDRFSAERTGGSVSTLTIQRTQQEDSAVYLCASSTQPGDNEKLFFGSGTQLSVL.

This chain connects TRBV5-4 to TRBJ1-2; D uncertain. The CDR3 extends over 14 amino acids. The germline CDR1 and CDR2 sequences are SGHNT and YYREEE (reference sequence). With 2 bases removed from V and 0 bases from J, the gap between germline ends came to 8 bases. CDR3 amino acids: CASSFGVANYGYTF. The CDR3 DNA is TGTGCCAGCAGCTTTGGAGTAGCTAACTATGGCTACACCTTC.

The chain recombines TRBV28 with TRBJ1-2, with D possibly matching TRBD1 (5 bases). The CDR3 is 13 amino acids. Germline V gene sequence: CDR1 MDHEN, CDR2 SYDVKM. Trimming took off 3 bases at V and 8 bases at J, with 13 bases between the two ends. Here the CDR3 DNA reads TGTGCCAGCAGTTTCCGGGACGGCGGGGGCTACACCTTC. Protein: CASSFRDGGGYTF.

V is TRBV18 and J is TRBJ2-5; D is ambiguous. The CDR3 covers 13 residues. Germline V gene data show CDR1 as KGHSH and CDR2 as LQKENI. V lost 2 bases, J lost 5 bases, and 9 bases lay in between. This chain's CDR3 is CASSPGHGETQYF. Written as DNA, the CDR3 is TGTGCCAGCTCACCAGGCCACGGGGAGACCCAGTACTTC.

This chain connects TRBV28 to TRBJ1-4; D is possibly TRBD1 (5 bases). V was clipped by 4 bases and J by 6 bases, with 12 bases between them. The CDR3 extends over 14 amino acids. The V gene's germline CDR1 is MDHEN and CDR2 SYDVKM. The CDR3 reads CASSSAQADEKLFF. For the CDR3, the DNA is TGTGCCAGCAGTTCTGCACAGGCTGATGAAAAACTGTTTTTT.

A few counts support this clone. The chain links TRBV27 to TRBJ2-1; 10 bases line up with TRBD2. This CDR3 has 16 amino acids. J was trimmed by 9 bases and V by 7 bases; bases with no gene match: 15. From germline, CDR1 is MNHEY and CDR2 SMNVEV (reference sequence). The CDR3 loop is CASTRTRSGRAAEQFF. The CDR3 DNA follows: TGTGCCAGCACCCGCACGCGCAGCGGGAGGGCCGCTGAGCAGTTCTTC.

The count of this clone is one. This chain connects TRBV5-6 to TRBJ2-3; D unresolved. CDR1 is SGHDT and CDR2 is YYEEEE in the germline V gene. The CDR3 length is 15 residues. Trimming removed 0 bases at V and 4 bases at J, with 12 bases between. CDR3 DNA: TGTGCCAGCAGCTTGGGCTCTGGTCAAGCAGATACGCAGTATTTT. Amino acids: CASSLGSGQADTQYF.